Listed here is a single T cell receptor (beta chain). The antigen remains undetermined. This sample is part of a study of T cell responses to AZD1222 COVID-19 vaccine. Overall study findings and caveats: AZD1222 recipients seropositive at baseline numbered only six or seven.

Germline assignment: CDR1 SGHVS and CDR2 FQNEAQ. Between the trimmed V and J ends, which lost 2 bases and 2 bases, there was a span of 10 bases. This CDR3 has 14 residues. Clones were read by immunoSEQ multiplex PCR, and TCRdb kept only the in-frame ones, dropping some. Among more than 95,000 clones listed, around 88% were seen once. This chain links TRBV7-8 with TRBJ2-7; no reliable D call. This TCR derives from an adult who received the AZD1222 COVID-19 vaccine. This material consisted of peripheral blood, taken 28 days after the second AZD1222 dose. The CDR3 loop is CASSLIGPAYEQYF. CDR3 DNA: TGTGCCAGCAGCTTAATTGGCCCGGCCTACGAGCAGTACTTC. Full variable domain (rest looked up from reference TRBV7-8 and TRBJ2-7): GAGVSQSPRYKVAKRGQDVALRCDPISGHVSLFWYQQALGQGPEFLTYFQNEAQLDKSGLPSDRFFAERPEGSVSTLKIQRTQQEDSAVYLCASSLIGPAYEQYFGPGTRLTVT.